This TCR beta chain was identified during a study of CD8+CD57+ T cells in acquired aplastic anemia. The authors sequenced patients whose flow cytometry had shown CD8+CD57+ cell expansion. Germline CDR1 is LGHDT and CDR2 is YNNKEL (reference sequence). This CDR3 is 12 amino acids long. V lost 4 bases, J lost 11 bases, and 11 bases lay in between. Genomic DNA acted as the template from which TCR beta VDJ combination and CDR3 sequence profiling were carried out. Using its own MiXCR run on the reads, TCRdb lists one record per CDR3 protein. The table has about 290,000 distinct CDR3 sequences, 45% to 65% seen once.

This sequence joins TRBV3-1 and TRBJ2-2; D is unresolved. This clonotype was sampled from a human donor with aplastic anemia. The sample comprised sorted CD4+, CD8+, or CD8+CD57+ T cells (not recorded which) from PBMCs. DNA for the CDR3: TGTGCCAGCAGCCTAAGGGTGGGTGAGCTGTTTTTT. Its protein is CASSLRVGELFF.